This T cell receptor beta chain appears in the sequencing data of a study of blood T cell repertoires in COVID-19. Study background: Italy, Spain and the United States were the sources of the convalescent and acute COVID-19 samples. From T cells, B-cell-depleted T cells, or PBMCs came the material, which was cDNA or gDNA.

In the original workflow: It was from reference gene primer amplification that nucleated cell counts were estimated. Clones were read by immunoSEQ multiplex PCR, and TCRdb kept only the in-frame ones, dropping some. V, J and clone size reflect that table, while D and trimming were determined from the DNA. The table has 90,000 to 100,000 clones, 65% to 85% seen once. Germline V CDR1 and CDR2: MNHEY, SMNVEV (reference sequence). V was pared by 3 bases and J by 7 bases, with 12 bases between. There are 13 residues in the CDR3. Sequencing was carried out using peripheral blood. V is TRBV27 and J is TRBJ1-2, with a tentative D call TRBD1 (5 bases). This receptor was obtained from a man in his 60s with acute or convalescent COVID-19. The CDR3 region has the DNA TGTGCCAGCAGTTTGGGGGGAGGTCCTGGCTACACCTTC. Translated, it gives CASSLGGGPGYTF.